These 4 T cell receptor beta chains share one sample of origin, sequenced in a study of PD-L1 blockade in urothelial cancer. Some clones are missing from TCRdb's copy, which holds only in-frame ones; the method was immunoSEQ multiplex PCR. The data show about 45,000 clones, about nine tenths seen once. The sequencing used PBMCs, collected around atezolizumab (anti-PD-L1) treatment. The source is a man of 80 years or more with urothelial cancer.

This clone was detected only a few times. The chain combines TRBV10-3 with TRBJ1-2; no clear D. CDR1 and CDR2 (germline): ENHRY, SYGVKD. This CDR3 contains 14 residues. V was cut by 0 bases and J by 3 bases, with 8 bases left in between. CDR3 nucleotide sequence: TGTGCCATCAGTGAGTCTCCGGGATACTATGGCTACACCTTC. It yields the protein CAISESPGYYGYTF.

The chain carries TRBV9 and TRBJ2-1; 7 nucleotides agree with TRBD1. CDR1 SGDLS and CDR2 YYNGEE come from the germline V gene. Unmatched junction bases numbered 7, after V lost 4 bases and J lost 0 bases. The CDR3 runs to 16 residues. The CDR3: CASSPGTDFSYNEQFF. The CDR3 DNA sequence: TGTGCCAGCAGCCCCGGGACAGACTTCTCCTACAATGAGCAGTTCTTC.

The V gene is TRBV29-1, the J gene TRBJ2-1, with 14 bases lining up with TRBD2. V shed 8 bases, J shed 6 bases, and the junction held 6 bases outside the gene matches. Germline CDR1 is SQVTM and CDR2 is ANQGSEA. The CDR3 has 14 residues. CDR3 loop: CSYGTSGRSNEQFF. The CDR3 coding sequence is TGCAGCTATGGGACTAGCGGGAGAAGCAATGAGCAGTTCTTC.

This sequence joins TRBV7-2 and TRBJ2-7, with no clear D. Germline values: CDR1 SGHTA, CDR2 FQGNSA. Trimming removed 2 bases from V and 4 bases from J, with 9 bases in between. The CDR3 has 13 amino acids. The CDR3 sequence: CASSLTPKYEQYF. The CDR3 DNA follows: TGTGCCAGCAGCTTAACTCCTAAGTACGAGCAGTACTTC.